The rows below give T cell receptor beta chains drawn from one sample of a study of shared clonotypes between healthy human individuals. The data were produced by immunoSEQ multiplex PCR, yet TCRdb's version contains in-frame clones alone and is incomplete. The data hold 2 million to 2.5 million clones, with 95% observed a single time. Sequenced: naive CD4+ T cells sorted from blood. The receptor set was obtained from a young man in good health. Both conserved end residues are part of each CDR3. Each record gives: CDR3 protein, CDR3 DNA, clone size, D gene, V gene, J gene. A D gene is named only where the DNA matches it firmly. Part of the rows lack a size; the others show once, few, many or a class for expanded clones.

CDR3: CASSRNAGTGKFNEQFF
DNA: TGTGCCAGCTCACGGAACGCCGGGACAGGGAAATTCAATGAGCAGTTCTTC
size: -
D: TRBD1
V: TRBV18
J: TRBJ2-1

CDR3: CASSPREGGNQPQHF
DNA: TGTGCCAGCAGTCCGAGGGAGGGGGGGAATCAGCCCCAGCATTTT
size: -
D: -
V: TRBV27
J: TRBJ1-5

CDR3: CASSPRQGMGSYEQYF
DNA: TGTGCCAGCAGCCCGAGACAGGGTATGGGTTCCTACGAGCAGTACTTC
size: -
D: TRBD1
V: TRBV4-2
J: TRBJ2-7

CDR3: CASSRDRGLDEQYF
DNA: TGTGCCAGCAGCCGGGACAGGGGGCTCGACGAGCAGTACTTC
size: -
D: TRBD1
V: TRBV2
J: TRBJ2-7

CDR3: CSVVWGNTIYF
DNA: TGCAGCGTTGTTTGGGGAAACACCATATATTTT
size: -
D: -
V: TRBV29-1
J: TRBJ1-3

CDR3: CASSLGPAGYEQYF
DNA: TGTGCCAGCAGCTTAGGCCCAGCGGGGTACGAGCAGTACTTC
size: few
D: TRBD2
V: TRBV7-2
J: TRBJ2-7

CDR3: CASSATLGNTEAFF
DNA: TGTGCCAGCAGTGCGACATTGGGAAATACTGAAGCTTTCTTT
size: -
D: -
V: TRBV6-1
J: TRBJ1-1

CDR3: CASSEAGQPIYGYTF
DNA: TGTGCCAGCAGTGAAGCCGGACAGCCTATCTATGGCTACACCTTC
size: -
D: -
V: TRBV6-1
J: TRBJ1-2

CDR3: CAAATGTSVGELFF
DNA: TGTGCCGCCGCGACCGGGACTAGCGTGGGGGAGCTGTTTTTT
size: -
D: TRBD2
V: TRBV2
J: TRBJ2-2

CDR3: CASSARTGAEQYF
DNA: TGTGCCAGCAGTGCCCGGACAGGGGCCGAGCAGTACTTC
size: -
D: TRBD1
V: TRBV28
J: TRBJ2-7

CDR3: CASSGTGYNEQFF
DNA: TGTGCCAGTTCCGGGACAGGGTACAATGAGCAGTTCTTC
size: -
D: TRBD1
V: TRBV2
J: TRBJ2-1

CDR3: CASIRTSGSTDTQYF
DNA: TGTGCCAGCATCCGGACTAGCGGGAGCACAGATACGCAGTATTTT
size: -
D: TRBD2
V: TRBV7-2
J: TRBJ2-3

CDR3: CASSTRGVTYEQYF
DNA: TGTGCCAGCAGCACCCGGGGGGTAACCTACGAGCAGTACTTC
size: once
D: TRBD2
V: TRBV5-6
J: TRBJ2-7

CDR3: CASSGGQGINTYGYTF
DNA: TGTGCCAGCAGCGGCGGACAGGGGATCAATACCTATGGCTACACCTTC
size: -
D: TRBD1
V: TRBV5-4
J: TRBJ1-2

CDR3: CASSSPIEGDTQYF
DNA: TGTGCCAGCAGCTCTCCGATCGAAGGAGATACGCAGTATTTT
size: -
D: -
V: TRBV5-4
J: TRBJ2-3

CDR3: CASRGREGQTYGYTF
DNA: TGTGCCAGCAGGGGTAGGGAGGGCCAGACCTATGGCTACACCTTC
size: -
D: -
V: TRBV7-2
J: TRBJ1-2

CDR3: CASSEDSVYNSPLHF
DNA: TGCGCCAGCAGCGAGGACAGTGTCTATAATTCACCCCTCCACTTT
size: -
D: -
V: TRBV5-1
J: TRBJ1-6

CDR3: CASSLAFSSGGYNEHFF
DNA: TGTGCCAGCAGCTTAGCGTTCTCTAGCGGGGGCTACAATGAGCATTTCTTC
size: -
D: TRBD2
V: TRBV7-2
J: TRBJ2-1

CDR3: CASRETSADTQYF
DNA: TGTGCCAGCAGAGAGACTAGCGCAGATACGCAGTATTTT
size: -
D: TRBD2
V: TRBV6-6
J: TRBJ2-3

CDR3: CASSRLAGGETQYF
DNA: TGCGCCAGCAGCCGACTAGCGGGAGGAGAGACCCAGTACTTC
size: -
D: TRBD2
V: TRBV4-1
J: TRBJ2-5

CDR3: CASSLTGTQETQYF
DNA: TGTGCCAGCAGCCTGACAGGGACACAAGAGACCCAGTACTTC
size: -
D: TRBD1
V: TRBV7-2
J: TRBJ2-5

CDR3: CASRMNGQGRETQYF
DNA: TGTGCCAGCAGGATGAACGGACAGGGGAGAGAGACCCAGTACTTC
size: -
D: TRBD1
V: TRBV2
J: TRBJ2-5

CDR3: CASSSSNSNQPQHF
DNA: TGTGCCAGCAGTTCCAGTAATAGCAATCAGCCCCAGCATTTT
size: once
D: -
V: TRBV6-5
J: TRBJ1-5

CDR3: CAGGRGPGDTQYF
DNA: TGTGCCGGCGGTCGGGGGCCGGGAGATACGCAGTATTTT
size: -
D: -
V: TRBV5-6
J: TRBJ2-3

CDR3: CASSSSGLSYNEQFF
DNA: TGTGCCAGCAGCTCCTCCGGGCTCTCCTACAATGAGCAGTTCTTC
size: -
D: -
V: TRBV28
J: TRBJ2-1

CDR3: CASSRGDNAYEQYF
DNA: TGTGCCAGCAGCCGCGGGGACAACGCCTACGAGCAGTACTTC
size: -
D: -
V: TRBV4-2
J: TRBJ2-7

CDR3: CASNIEFLREQFF
DNA: TGTGCCAGCAATATAGAATTCCTCCGGGAGCAGTTCTTC
size: -
D: -
V: TRBV6-1
J: TRBJ2-1

CDR3: CASSLGSMGPYEQYF
DNA: TGTGCCAGCAGTTTGGGGTCTATGGGGCCCTACGAGCAGTACTTC
size: -
D: -
V: TRBV28
J: TRBJ2-7